A selection of T cell receptor beta chains follows, all from one sample in a study of blood T cell repertoires in COVID-19. The repertoire was sequenced with immunoSEQ multiplex PCR; TCRdb's copy has only in-frame clones and lacks some. The table shows 300,000 to 350,000 clones, with roughly 89% occurring only once. The material sequenced was peripheral blood. These receptors were collected from a man aged 30-40 years with COVID-19, enrolled during active disease. CDR3s include the opening cysteine and the closing phenylalanine or tryptophan. The D gene is left open where the match is weak. Where a row states a size, it is once, few, many or the class of an expanded clone; other rows omit it.

d_gene: -
j_gene: TRBJ2-3
v_gene: TRBV13
len: 12
abundance: -
CDR3nt: TGTGCCCGTGGGGCGGTACCAGATACGCAGTATTTT
CDR3aa: CARGAVPDTQYF

d_gene: TRBD1
j_gene: TRBJ2-1
v_gene: TRBV14
len: 15
abundance: -
CDR3nt: TGTGCCAGCAGCCAAGCCGGGACAGGGGTAAATGAGCAGTTCTTC
CDR3aa: CASSQAGTGVNEQFF

d_gene: -
j_gene: TRBJ1-1
v_gene: TRBV19
len: 14
abundance: -
CDR3nt: TGTGCCAGTAGTATCGGCACAGTTTTAACTGAAGCTTTCTTT
CDR3aa: CASSIGTVLTEAFF

d_gene: -
j_gene: TRBJ1-4
v_gene: TRBV19
len: 14
abundance: -
CDR3nt: TGTGCCAGTATGGCACGGGGGGCTAATGAAAAACTGTTTTTT
CDR3aa: CASMARGANEKLFF

d_gene: TRBD1
j_gene: TRBJ1-2
v_gene: TRBV5-4
len: 14
abundance: once
CDR3nt: TGTGCCAGCAGCCCGGGACAGGGGAACTATGGCTACACCTTC
CDR3aa: CASSPGQGNYGYTF

d_gene: TRBD1
j_gene: TRBJ2-7
v_gene: TRBV24-1
len: 14
abundance: -
CDR3nt: TGTGCCACCAGTGACGGACAGGGGCTCTACGAGCAGTACTTC
CDR3aa: CATSDGQGLYEQYF

d_gene: -
j_gene: TRBJ2-4
v_gene: TRBV29-1
len: 14
abundance: -
CDR3nt: TGCAGCGTTGCACCCAGGCTTTTCGAAAACATTCAGTACTTC
CDR3aa: CSVAPRLFENIQYF

d_gene: -
j_gene: TRBJ1-6
v_gene: TRBV7-2
len: 15
abundance: -
CDR3nt: TGTGCCAGCAGCTTGGGCAGCTCCTATAATTCACCCCTCCACTTT
CDR3aa: CASSLGSSYNSPLHF

d_gene: TRBD1
j_gene: TRBJ1-6
v_gene: TRBV7-9
len: 18
abundance: -
CDR3nt: TGTGCCAGCAGCTCGGACAGGGAAAAAAGCTCCTATAATTCACCCCTCCACTTT
CDR3aa: CASSSDREKSSYNSPLHF

d_gene: -
j_gene: TRBJ2-1
v_gene: TRBV7-2
len: 16
abundance: -
CDR3nt: TGTGCCAGCAGCTTAGAGGGACTGCTCTCCTACAATGAGCAGTTCTTC
CDR3aa: CASSLEGLLSYNEQFF

d_gene: TRBD2
j_gene: TRBJ2-5
v_gene: TRBV3-1/TRBV3-2
len: 17
abundance: -
CDR3nt: TGTGCCAGCAGCCGAGGACTAGCGGGGGTTCACCAAGAGACCCAGTACTTC
CDR3aa: CASSRGLAGVHQETQYF

d_gene: -
j_gene: TRBJ2-7
v_gene: TRBV7-9
len: 16
abundance: few
CDR3nt: TGTGCCAGCAGCTTAGTAGGGGCACGGAGCTCCTACGAGCAGTACTTC
CDR3aa: CASSLVGARSSYEQYF

d_gene: -
j_gene: TRBJ1-1
v_gene: TRBV6-6
len: 15
abundance: -
CDR3nt: TGTGCCAGCAGCCTCCCCGGGTACATGAACACTGAAGCTTTCTTT
CDR3aa: CASSLPGYMNTEAFF

d_gene: TRBD2
j_gene: TRBJ2-7
v_gene: TRBV7-2
len: 15
abundance: few
CDR3nt: TGTGCCAGCAGCTTAGAGGCGGGAGGGCTCGTCGAGCAGTACTTC
CDR3aa: CASSLEAGGLVEQYF

d_gene: -
j_gene: TRBJ1-4
v_gene: TRBV4-1
len: 15
abundance: few
CDR3nt: TGCGCCAGCAGCCAGTTCAGGGGAACTAATGAAAAACTGTTTTTT
CDR3aa: CASSQFRGTNEKLFF

d_gene: -
j_gene: TRBJ1-1
v_gene: TRBV28
len: 13
abundance: -
CDR3nt: TGTGCCAGCAGTTTAGGGAGGAACACTGAAGCTTTCTTT
CDR3aa: CASSLGRNTEAFF

d_gene: -
j_gene: TRBJ1-2
v_gene: TRBV11-1
len: 13
abundance: -
CDR3nt: TGTGCCAGCAGCTTGGACATTAACTATGGCTACACCTTC
CDR3aa: CASSLDINYGYTF

d_gene: -
j_gene: TRBJ1-3
v_gene: TRBV12-5
len: 12
abundance: -
CDR3nt: TGTGCTAGCAGACTCTCTGGGAACACCATATATTTT
CDR3aa: CASRLSGNTIYF

d_gene: TRBD2
j_gene: TRBJ2-1
v_gene: TRBV7-3
len: 15
abundance: -
CDR3nt: TGTGCCAGCAGCTTAGGCATGCAGGGACTAGCGGAGCAGTTCTTC
CDR3aa: CASSLGMQGLAEQFF

d_gene: TRBD2
j_gene: TRBJ2-7
v_gene: TRBV7-2
len: 14
abundance: -
CDR3nt: TGTGCCAGCAGGCCTAGCGGGAGCACCTACGAGCAGTACTTC
CDR3aa: CASRPSGSTYEQYF

d_gene: TRBD1
j_gene: TRBJ2-7
v_gene: TRBV6-5
len: 14
abundance: -
CDR3nt: TGTGCCACTTCCCCCGGGACAGGGTTGTACGAGCAGTACTTC
CDR3aa: CATSPGTGLYEQYF

d_gene: -
j_gene: TRBJ2-5
v_gene: TRBV2
len: 11
abundance: few
CDR3nt: TGTGCCAGCAGTCGGGGGGAGACCCAGTACTTC
CDR3aa: CASSRGETQYF

d_gene: TRBD1
j_gene: TRBJ1-2
v_gene: TRBV4-2
len: 15
abundance: -
CDR3nt: TGTGCCAGCAGCCAAGGGGACAGGGCCTACTATGGCTACACCTTC
CDR3aa: CASSQGDRAYYGYTF

d_gene: -
j_gene: TRBJ1-4
v_gene: TRBV27
len: 20
abundance: -
CDR3nt: TGTGCCAGCAGTCCCTCACCTCCCTTCGAGGAGCCCGGGGAACGAGAAAAACTGTTTTTT
CDR3aa: CASSPSPPFEEPGEREKLFF

d_gene: TRBD2
j_gene: TRBJ2-7
v_gene: TRBV6-2/TRBV6-3
len: 19
abundance: -
CDR3nt: TGTGCCAGCAGTGCCCTCACCGGGACAGCTAGCGGGAGCTCCTACGAGCAGTACTTC
CDR3aa: CASSALTGTASGSSYEQYF

d_gene: -
j_gene: TRBJ2-2
v_gene: TRBV10-3
len: 16
abundance: -
CDR3nt: TGTGCCATCAGTGAGGGTTTGGCCGACAGAACCGGGGAGCTGTTTTTT
CDR3aa: CAISEGLADRTGELFF

d_gene: TRBD1
j_gene: TRBJ2-5
v_gene: TRBV6-2/TRBV6-3
len: 19
abundance: many
CDR3nt: TGTGCCAGCAGTTACTCGCCCCAACAGGGGTTAGTTTCCGAAGAGACCCAGTACTTC
CDR3aa: CASSYSPQQGLVSEETQYF

d_gene: TRBD1
j_gene: TRBJ2-3
v_gene: TRBV11-2
len: 15
abundance: -
CDR3nt: TGTGCCAGCTCGAATCGACAGGGGGGTCGGGATACGCAGTATTTT
CDR3aa: CASSNRQGGRDTQYF

d_gene: -
j_gene: TRBJ1-5
v_gene: TRBV6-5
len: 15
abundance: -
CDR3nt: TGTGCCAGCAGTTACTCGACAGGTTCTGATCAGCCCCAGCATTTT
CDR3aa: CASSYSTGSDQPQHF

d_gene: TRBD1
j_gene: TRBJ2-7
v_gene: TRBV5-4
len: 18
abundance: -
CDR3nt: TGTGCCAGCAGCTCACCCGTAGGGGACAGTTCGAGCTCCTACGAGCAGTACTTC
CDR3aa: CASSSPVGDSSSSYEQYF

d_gene: TRBD1
j_gene: TRBJ1-2
v_gene: TRBV19
len: 16
abundance: once
CDR3nt: TGTGCCAGTAGTATAGAAGGAAGGGGGCGCGTCTATGGCTACACCTTC
CDR3aa: CASSIEGRGRVYGYTF

d_gene: -
j_gene: TRBJ2-2
v_gene: TRBV11-2
len: 15
abundance: -
CDR3nt: TGTGCCAGCAGCTTAGTTGCTAGGAGTCACGGGGAGCTGTTTTTT
CDR3aa: CASSLVARSHGELFF

d_gene: TRBD1
j_gene: TRBJ1-2
v_gene: TRBV19
len: 15
abundance: once
CDR3nt: TGTGCCAGTAGTACCCCCGGGACAGGGACCTATGGCTACACCTTC
CDR3aa: CASSTPGTGTYGYTF

d_gene: TRBD1
j_gene: TRBJ1-2
v_gene: TRBV7-2
len: 17
abundance: -
CDR3nt: TGTGCCAGCAGCTTAGCGCCCGGGACAGGGTATGAGAATGGCTACACCTTC
CDR3aa: CASSLAPGTGYENGYTF

d_gene: -
j_gene: TRBJ2-1
v_gene: TRBV7-2
len: 14
abundance: -
CDR3nt: TGTGCCAGCAGCTTAGGCCCGGGGAGCGATGAGCAGTTCTTC
CDR3aa: CASSLGPGSDEQFF

d_gene: TRBD2
j_gene: TRBJ2-5
v_gene: TRBV7-9
len: 13
abundance: -
CDR3nt: TGTGCCAGCAGCTACCCGGGGGGAGAGACCCAGTACTTC
CDR3aa: CASSYPGGETQYF

d_gene: -
j_gene: TRBJ2-5
v_gene: TRBV12-3/TRBV12-4
len: 13
abundance: few
CDR3nt: TGTGCCAGCCGGGACTTAAGAACAGAGACCCAGTACTTC
CDR3aa: CASRDLRTETQYF

d_gene: TRBD2
j_gene: TRBJ2-1
v_gene: TRBV5-6
len: 17
abundance: -
CDR3nt: TGTGCCAGCAGCTCGGGACTAGCGGGCAACCCCTACAATGAGCAGTTCTTC
CDR3aa: CASSSGLAGNPYNEQFF

d_gene: -
j_gene: TRBJ1-2
v_gene: TRBV28
len: 12
abundance: -
CDR3nt: TGTGCCAGCAGTTTACCGACATGGAGCTACACCTTC
CDR3aa: CASSLPTWSYTF

d_gene: -
j_gene: TRBJ2-2
v_gene: TRBV5-1
len: 15
abundance: -
CDR3nt: TGCGCCAGCAGCTTGTCGGGGGGCGACGCCGGGGAGCTGTTTTTT
CDR3aa: CASSLSGGDAGELFF

d_gene: -
j_gene: TRBJ2-1
v_gene: TRBV7-2
len: 13
abundance: -
CDR3nt: TGTGCCAGCAGCTTAGCTTACTTCAATGAGCAGTTCTTC
CDR3aa: CASSLAYFNEQFF

d_gene: -
j_gene: TRBJ2-3
v_gene: TRBV19
len: 11
abundance: once
CDR3nt: TGTGCCAGTAGTGAACAGGATACGCAGTATTTT
CDR3aa: CASSEQDTQYF

d_gene: TRBD2
j_gene: TRBJ2-3
v_gene: TRBV6-6
len: 17
abundance: once
CDR3nt: TGTGCCAGCAGTCCGGGACTAGCGGGGGGGTACACAGATACGCAGTATTTT
CDR3aa: CASSPGLAGGYTDTQYF

d_gene: -
j_gene: TRBJ1-5
v_gene: TRBV5-1
len: 16
abundance: -
CDR3nt: TGCGCCAGCAGCTTGGAAGGGTCTAGCCTCGGTCAGCCCCAGCATTTT
CDR3aa: CASSLEGSSLGQPQHF

d_gene: TRBD2
j_gene: TRBJ2-1
v_gene: TRBV7-8
len: 16
abundance: -
CDR3nt: TGTGCCAGCAGCTTAGCGGGACTAGCGGGGGACAATGAGCAGTTCTTC
CDR3aa: CASSLAGLAGDNEQFF

d_gene: TRBD2
j_gene: TRBJ2-1
v_gene: TRBV7-2
len: 15
abundance: few
CDR3nt: TGTGCCAGCAGCTTAGCGCGGGGGGCCCGTAATGAGCAGTTCTTC
CDR3aa: CASSLARGARNEQFF

d_gene: TRBD1
j_gene: TRBJ2-3
v_gene: TRBV7-7
len: 15
abundance: -
CDR3nt: TGTGCCAGCAGCCGAGGGACAGGAATCACAGATACGCAGTATTTT
CDR3aa: CASSRGTGITDTQYF

d_gene: TRBD1
j_gene: TRBJ1-5
v_gene: TRBV18
len: 19
abundance: few
CDR3nt: TGTGCCAGCTCAGCCACTAGGGGGACAGGGAGGGGAAGCAATCAGCCCCAGCATTTT
CDR3aa: CASSATRGTGRGSNQPQHF

d_gene: -
j_gene: TRBJ1-1
v_gene: TRBV29-1
len: 13
abundance: -
CDR3nt: TGCAGCGTTCGGGATACAGGGATCACTGAAGCTTTCTTT
CDR3aa: CSVRDTGITEAFF

d_gene: TRBD1
j_gene: TRBJ1-1
v_gene: TRBV10-3
len: 14
abundance: -
CDR3nt: TGTGCCATCAGCAAGACAGGGGGTGACACTGAAGCTTTCTTT
CDR3aa: CAISKTGGDTEAFF

d_gene: TRBD1
j_gene: TRBJ2-2
v_gene: TRBV10-3
len: 17
abundance: once
CDR3nt: TGTGCCATCAGTAGGACAGGGGACGCAACGAACACCGGGGAGCTGTTTTTT
CDR3aa: CAISRTGDATNTGELFF

d_gene: TRBD2
j_gene: TRBJ2-5
v_gene: TRBV27
len: 15
abundance: -
CDR3nt: TGTGCCAGCAGTCCCAGCGGGAGGGAGGGGGAGACCCAGTACTTC
CDR3aa: CASSPSGREGETQYF

d_gene: TRBD2
j_gene: TRBJ2-1
v_gene: TRBV10-3
len: 14
abundance: -
CDR3nt: TGTGCCATCAGGGACCGACTAGCGGCCAATGAGCAGTTCTTC
CDR3aa: CAIRDRLAANEQFF

d_gene: -
j_gene: TRBJ1-5
v_gene: TRBV6-5
len: 15
abundance: -
CDR3nt: TGTGCCAGCGGCCGGGGGGTTAGTGGCAATCAGCCCCAGCATTTT
CDR3aa: CASGRGVSGNQPQHF

d_gene: TRBD1
j_gene: TRBJ1-1
v_gene: TRBV5-1
len: 16
abundance: -
CDR3nt: TGCGCCAGCAGCTGGGGGGGACAGGTGCTAAACACTGAAGCTTTCTTT
CDR3aa: CASSWGGQVLNTEAFF